The 3 T cell receptor beta chains listed next were all sequenced from one sample in a study of blood T cells in healthy people across ages. Together with a sample-barcoded 5' primer, a J-beta primer mix was included in a second PCR lasting roughly 6 to 12 cycles. TCRdb independently ran MiXCR on the 5' RACE reads; one entry per CDR3 protein. Of hundreds of thousands of distinct CDR3 sequences in the sample, approximately 53% were seen once. Material for sequencing was blood. The source of these receptors is a man aged 40-55 years in good health.

This clonotype was observed many times. Written as DNA, the CDR3 is TGTGCCACCAGCAGAGATGCGCCAAGCCGACTAAACAATGAGCAGTTCTTC. Encoded protein: CATSRDAPSRLNNEQFF. V is TRBV15 and J is TRBJ2-1; D perhaps matches TRBD2 (5 bases). Germline-derived CDR1 and CDR2 are LNHNV and YYDKDF (reference sequence). Trimming shortened V by 0 bases and J by 5 bases, and 17 bases separated the two germline ends. This CDR3 has 17 residues.

The gene calls are TRBV29-1 and TRBJ1-1, with a weak D call TRBD1 (5 bases). Germline assignment: CDR1 SQVTM and CDR2 ANQGSEA. Trimming removed 6 bases from V and 1 base from J, with 12 bases in between. The CDR3 covers 13 residues. The CDR3 coding sequence is TGCAGCGTGGGGCGGCGGCAGAACACTGAAGCTTTCTTT. Translation gives CSVGRRQNTEAFF.

The chain recombines TRBV12-3 or TRBV12-4 with TRBJ2-3, with 8 bases aligning to TRBD2. The CDR3 loop spans 16 amino acids. V lost 5 bases and J lost 4; bases outside the gene matches: 11. The CDR3 region is CASSRLGRGGPDTQYF. DNA for the CDR3: TGTGCCAGCAGTCGCCTAGGTCGGGGGGGCCCAGATACGCAGTATTTT.